This paragraph covers one TCR beta chain sequence. As yet, its antigen is unknown. Treatment given: 10-day PBMC culture with coronavirus spike peptide pools or control peptides (ViraFEST assay). The source of the sample is a study of vaccination and CD4 T cells after COVID-19. Study summary: Controls had a CEFX pool, an HIV-1 Nef pool, or no peptide added.

This CDR3 contains 14 residues. V was trimmed by 0 bases and J by 0 bases, leaving 6 bases between them. Germline V gives CDR1 MNHEY, CDR2 SVGEGT. An Oncomine TCR Beta short-read assay was used to sequence the DNA from cultured CD4+ T cells. TCRdb passed the PCR reads through MiXCR, listing each CDR3 protein once. The sample lists some 10,000 distinct CDR3 sequences; around two thirds were seen once. The chain links TRBV6-2 or TRBV6-3 to TRBJ2-7; D unclear. The TCR sequence derives from a human donor who had recovered from COVID-19. Sequencing input: CD4+ T cells from blood, cultured in vitro. The CDR3 protein is CASSYSANSYEQYF. In nucleotides, the CDR3 is TGTGCCAGCAGTTACTCGGCCAACTCCTACGAGCAGTACTTC.